A single sample gave rise to the 13 T cell receptor beta chains below, sequenced in a study of blood T cells in healthy people across ages. A sample-barcoded 5' primer and a J-beta primer mix were used in a second PCR of roughly 7 to 12 cycles. TCRdb re-called the 5' RACE reads with MiXCR, one entry per CDR3 protein. The data show 750,000 to 1,000,000 distinct CDR3 sequences, 25% to 30% seen once. These same data were also listed under a study on T cells of mothers and their children.

Sequencing was performed on blood. The receptors stem from a woman aged 40 to 55 in good health.

This clonotype was seen a handful of times. This sequence joins TRBV10-3 and TRBJ1-6, with D maybe TRBD1 (5 bases). V was cut by 3 bases and J by 6 bases, with 6 bases left in between. This CDR3 spans 13 amino acids. CDR1 and CDR2 (germline): ENHRY, SYGVKD. The CDR3 protein is CAISDRANSPLHF. The CDR3, as DNA: TGTGCCATCAGTGACAGGGCTAATTCACCCCTCCACTTT.

The J gene is TRBJ2-1, the V gene TRBV14, with D perhaps TRBD1 or TRBD2 (5 bases each). The CDR3 is made up of 16 amino acids. Trimming took 2 bases from V and 4 from J, leaving 15 bases between them. CDR1 SGHDN and CDR2 FVKESK come from the germline V gene. The CDR3 DNA reads as TGTGCCAGCAGCCAACCCGGTAGAGGGGCTTACAATGAGCAGTTCTTC. It translates to CASSQPGRGAYNEQFF.

The chain joins TRBV12-5 to TRBJ1-1; 11 bases match TRBD1. This CDR3 spans 12 amino acids. With 3 bases clipped from V and 10 bases from J, the junction kept 1 base outside the gene matches. The germline V gene encodes CDR1 LGHNT and CDR2 FRNRAP. The CDR3 sequence is CASGLGQGAAFF. The CDR3 DNA sequence: TGTGCTAGTGGTTTAGGACAGGGGGCAGCTTTCTTT. Filled out from reference TRBV12-5 and TRBJ1-1, the complete variable domain reads DARVTQTPRHKVTEMGQEVTMRCQPILGHNTVFWYRQTMMQGLELLAYFRNRAPLDDSGMPKDRFSAEMPDATLATLKIQPSEPRDSAVYFCASGLGQGAAFFGQGTRLTVV.

This clonotype has more than one count but fewer than ten. The CDR3: CASSPTSGGWTDTQYF. CDR3 nucleotides: TGTGCCAGCAGCCCTACTAGCGGGGGGTGGACAGATACGCAGTATTTT. The chain combines TRBV7-3 with TRBJ2-3; 12 bases match TRBD2. There are 16 residues in the CDR3. The ends lost 5 bases at V and 3 bases at J; junction bases unmatched: 6. CDR1 is SGHTA, CDR2 FQGTGA, per germline.

The CDR3 sequence is CASSVEGQNTDTQYF. The CDR3 DNA reads as TGTGCCAGCAGCGTCGAGGGACAGAACACAGATACGCAGTATTTT. The chain couples TRBV9 to TRBJ2-3; 7 positions match TRBD1. In germline, CDR1 is SGDLS, CDR2 YYNGEE. V was clipped by 2 bases and J by 2 bases; unmatched bases: 5. CDR3 size: 15 residues.

This clonotype has ten or more counts. V and J are TRBV5-1 and TRBJ2-7, with TRBD1 matching 10 bases. From germline, CDR1 is SGHRS and CDR2 YFSETQ. The V and J ends lost 5 bases and 0 bases, in that order; junction bases with no gene match: 5. This CDR3 comprises 15 residues. CDR3 in amino acids: CASSEGQGSSYEQYF. The CDR3 DNA reads as TGCGCCAGCAGTGAGGGACAGGGGAGCTCCTACGAGCAGTACTTC.

This clonotype was counted at least ten times. This may arise from a read error, as a much more abundant clone is one base away. This chain joins TRBV7-2 and TRBJ1-5; the match to TRBD1 covers 7 bases. Trimming cost V 5 bases and J 1 base; bases outside gene matches: 2. The germline CDR1 and CDR2 sequences are SGHTA and FQGNSA. CDR3 size: 14 residues. The CDR3 is CASSTGQSNQPQHF. CDR3 bases: TGTGCCAGCAGCACGGGACAGAGCAATCAGCCCCAGCATTTT.

The chain is built from TRBV20-1 and TRBJ1-2; TRBD1 might be the D (5 bases). This CDR3 has 14 residues. Trimming stripped 6 bases from V and 2 bases from J, with 16 bases between. Germline CDR1 DFQATT, CDR2 SNEGSKA (reference sequence). The DNA for the CDR3 is TGCAGTGCCCGGGGGGGGACGGAGAACTATGGCTACACCTTC. Amino acid sequence: CSARGGTENYGYTF.

The V and J genes are TRBV7-2 and TRBJ2-7; the D gene could be TRBD1 or TRBD2 (5 bases each). The germline V and J ends were trimmed by 3 bases and 2 bases, with 11 bases remaining between them. The germline gives CDR1 SGHTA, CDR2 FQGNSA. The CDR3 covers 14 residues. The CDR3 DNA reads as TGTGCCAGCAGCTTTTGGGGGAATACCTACGAGCAGTACTTC. Residues: CASSFWGNTYEQYF.

As to this clonotype: A much larger clone differs by one base, so this may be a read error. The V call is TRBV15, the J call TRBJ1-2; 7 positions agree with TRBD1. CDR3 length: 13 residues. CDR1 LNHNV and CDR2 YYDKDF come from the germline V gene (reference sequence). The CDR3: CATSTSGGYDYTF. CDR3 DNA sequence: TGTGCCACCAGCACCTCAGGGGGATATGACTACACCTTC.

This clonotype was detected many times. The rearrangement links TRBV29-1 to TRBJ2-7; tentatively, D is TRBD2 (6 bases). Trimming left V 7 bases short and J 2 bases short, with 12 bases between. The CDR3 sequence is 12 residues long. Germline CDR1 reads SQVTM; CDR2 reads ANQGSEA. The CDR3 is CSARSGAYEQYF. The CDR3 DNA reads TGCAGCGCGCGTAGCGGAGCCTACGAGCAGTACTTC.

A few counts support this clonotype. The gene calls are TRBV3-1 and TRBJ2-3, with 10 bases that match TRBD1. Germline V CDR1 and CDR2: LGHDT, YNNKEL (reference sequence). This CDR3 is built from 17 residues. Germline trimming cut 3 bases from V and 4 bases from J; bases unmatched to any gene: 10. Here the CDR3 reads CASSHLTLGQGADTQYF. DNA for the CDR3: TGTGCCAGCAGCCACTTAACACTAGGACAGGGGGCAGATACGCAGTATTTT.

V and J are TRBV27 and TRBJ2-2; 8 bases are a match to TRBD2. Trimming cost V 6 bases and J 4 bases; bases outside gene matches: 7. CDR3 length: 15 amino acids. Germline V gene lookup returns CDR1 MNHEY and CDR2 SMNVEV (reference sequence). The CDR3 loop reads CASRGGTSVTGELFF. CDR3 bases: TGTGCCAGCAGGGGGGGGACTAGTGTCACCGGGGAGCTGTTTTTT.